Shown below are 6 T cell receptor beta chains from a single sample sequenced in a study of blood T cells in healthy people across ages. Primed by a sample-barcoded 5' primer and a J-beta primer mix, a second PCR proceeded for 7 to 11 cycles. TCRdb reprocessed the 5' RACE reads with MiXCR, giving one entry per CDR3 protein. The sample consists of some 700,000 distinct CDR3 sequences, roughly 44% of them appearing once. The source material was blood. The receptors were gathered from a woman aged 55-70 years in good health.

This sequence joins TRBV4-3 and TRBJ2-1, with D perhaps being TRBD1 or TRBD2 (5 bases each). The CDR3 covers 17 residues. Trimming cost V 4 bases and J 4 bases, with 20 bases left between them. Germline V gene sequence: CDR1 LGHNA, CDR2 YSLEER. The CDR3 nucleotides are TGCGCCAGCAGCCGACGGGACGCCCTTGGCCTATACAATGAGCAGTTCTTC. This sequence encodes CASSRRDALGLYNEQFF.

Only one count was recorded for this clonotype. The chain's CDR3 is CASSLAGARNNEQFF. DNA of the CDR3: TGTGCCAGCAGCTTAGCGGGAGCAAGGAACAATGAGCAGTTCTTC. The genes are TRBV11-2 and TRBJ2-1, with a possible D match to TRBD2 (6 bases). Looked up from germline, CDR1 is SGHAT and CDR2 is FQNNGV. Deletions cut 1 base from V and 5 bases from J, with 12 bases between. CDR3 length: 15 residues.

This clonotype was detected many times. The J gene is TRBJ2-7, the V gene TRBV20-1; 8 positions agree with TRBD1. The CDR3 sequence is 14 residues long. Trimming removed 3 bases from V and 6 bases from J; junction bases left unmatched: 10. Germline assignment: CDR1 DFQATT and CDR2 SNEGSKA (reference sequence). CDR3 sequence (DNA): TGCAGTGCTAGGCCGAACAGGGGGGCGGGCGAGCAGTACTTC. Residues: CSARPNRGAGEQYF.

Only one count was recorded for this clonotype. This chain joins TRBV12-3 or TRBV12-4 and TRBJ1-1, with D uncertain. This CDR3 spans 13 amino acids. Between the trimmed V and J ends, which lost 2 bases and 4 bases, there was a span of 8 bases. The CDR3 here is CASSLIQATEAFF. As DNA, the CDR3 is TGTGCCAGCAGTTTAATCCAGGCCACTGAAGCTTTCTTT.

Concerning this clonotype: A junction boundary mismatches the germline segment, possibly from a read error. V usage is TRBV27 and J usage is TRBJ2-5; 11 bases are shared with TRBD1. This CDR3 is built from 16 residues. From germline, CDR1 is MNHEY and CDR2 SMNVEV (reference sequence). CDR3 sequence reads: CANSFLGQGAIETQYF. The CDR3, as DNA: TGTGCCAACAGTTTCCTCGGACAGGGGGCTATAGAGACCCAGTACTTC.

Notes on this clonotype: At one end the junction does not follow the germline gene, possibly because of a read error. The chain recombines TRBV7-9 with TRBJ1-1, with 7 bases identical to TRBD1. CDR3 size: 15 residues. Germline V CDR1 and CDR2: SEHNR, FQNEAQ (reference sequence). The CDR3 DNA reads TGTGCCGGCAGCTCCCCGGGACAGACGAACACTGAAGCTTTCTTT. As protein: CAGSSPGQTNTEAFF.